Listed here are 14 T cell receptor beta chains from one sample, sequenced in a study of OX40 agonist ivuxolimab in advanced cancers. Measured with immunoSEQ multiplex PCR; TCRdb has only the in-frame clones, and not every one. Of around 68,000 clones listed, around 90% were seen once; the top ten hold 2.5% to 3%. The input for sequencing was CD4+ or CD8+ T cells sorted from blood, taken in a trial of the OX40 agonist ivuxolimab. The receptors were gathered from an adult with an advanced solid tumor such as melanoma, head and neck, liver or kidney cancer.

This chain joins TRBV11-2 and TRBJ1-3, with D hard to call. The CDR3 runs 14 residues. The V end lost 0 bases, the J end lost 4 bases, and 7 bases lay between the germline ends. CDR1 is SGHAT, CDR2 FQNNGV, per germline. The CDR3 coding sequence is TGTGCCAGCAGCTTAGATGGAGGCGGAAACACCATATATTTT. This translates into CASSLDGGGNTIYF.

This clone occurred once. The rearrangement uses TRBV5-1 and TRBJ2-3; D unresolved. The CDR3 loop spans 15 amino acids. V gave up 3 bases and J gave up 0 bases, with 11 bases separating them. CDR1 is SGHRS and CDR2 is YFSETQ in the germline V gene. The CDR3 nucleotides read TGCGCCAGCAGCTCATCCGGGCCAAGCACAGATACGCAGTATTTT. Its translation: CASSSSGPSTDTQYF. Variable domain in full (rest from reference TRBV5-1 and TRBJ2-3): KAGVTQTPRYLIKTRGQQVTLSCSPISGHRSVSWYQQTPGQGLQFLFEYFSETQRNKGNFPGRFSGRQFSNSRSEMNVSTLELGDSALYLCASSSSGPSTDTQYFGPGTRLTVL.

The chain has TRBV19 and TRBJ2-5; D is undetermined. The germline V gene encodes CDR1 LNHDA and CDR2 SQIVND (reference sequence). Trimming cost V 10 bases and J 7 bases, with 22 bases left between them. The CDR3 consists of 14 residues. The CDR3 sequence: CATRPPGRRGTQYF. The CDR3 DNA reads TGTGCCACGAGGCCCCCTGGGCGGAGAGGGACCCAGTACTTC.

The J gene is TRBJ2-5, the V gene TRBV29-1, with TRBD2 matching 15 bases. This CDR3 contains 19 residues. V gave up 0 bases and J gave up 1 base; unmatched junction bases: 9. Germline V gene lookup returns CDR1 SQVTM and CDR2 ANQGSEA. CDR3 coding DNA: TGCAGCGTTGAAGAAGGACTAGCGGGAGGGGAGCGGGGCCAAGAGACCCAGTACTTC. Its translation is CSVEEGLAGGERGQETQYF.

The rearrangement links TRBV29-1 to TRBJ1-2; D gene ambiguous. The CDR3 has 14 residues. V dropped 6 bases and J dropped 1 base, with 15 bases sitting between them. Germline CDR1 is SQVTM and CDR2 is ANQGSEA. CDR3 DNA sequence: TGCAGCGTGCGACCGGCAGGTTTTAACTATGGCTACACCTTC. Protein sequence: CSVRPAGFNYGYTF.

The chain is built from TRBV7-3 and TRBJ1-1; TRBD1 matches 8 bases. The germline V gene has CDR1 SGHTA and CDR2 FQGTGA. The CDR3 is 15 amino acids. Trimming took 5 bases from V and 1 from J; bases not matched to a gene: 6. The CDR3 here is CASSGYRGANTEAFF. CDR3 bases: TGTGCCAGCAGCGGGTACAGGGGGGCGAACACTGAAGCTTTCTTT.

The V call is TRBV7-9, the J call TRBJ2-1, with 10 nucleotides matching TRBD2. CDR1 is SEHNR, CDR2 FQNEAQ, per germline (reference sequence). This CDR3 has 15 amino acids. V lost 6 bases and J lost 10; bases outside the gene matches: 12. The CDR3 nucleotides are TGTGCCAGCAGACCTCCCTGGGCGACTAGCGGGGAGCAGTTCTTC. Translating gives CASRPPWATSGEQFF.

The V and J genes are TRBV2 and TRBJ2-6; no reliable D call. CDR1 is SNHLY, CDR2 FYNNEI, per germline. There are 14 residues in the CDR3. Trimming cost V 6 bases and J 8 bases, with 14 bases left between them. The CDR3 coding sequence is TGTGCCAGCAGGTTAGGGAAAGGGTCCAACGTCCTGACTTTC. It yields the protein CASRLGKGSNVLTF.

The V call is TRBV4-1, the J call TRBJ1-6, with 9 positions matching TRBD1. The CDR3 consists of 18 residues. The germline gives CDR1 MGHRA, CDR2 YSYEKL. Losses at the gene ends were 3 bases for V and 5 bases for J; bases not matched to a gene: 11. In DNA form, the CDR3 reads TGCGCCAGCAGCCAGAAGCTTACAGGGGGCGGCAATAATTCACCCCTCCACTTT. Its protein product is CASSQKLTGGGNNSPLHF.

CDR3 DNA sequence: TGTGCCAGCTCTTCGGGACTGGGAGGGGACGAGCAGTACTTC. Translation: CASSSGLGGDEQYF. The chain is built from TRBV18 and TRBJ2-5, with 7 bases matching TRBD2. The better agreement between TRBJ2-7 and the DNA end casts doubt on the J call. This CDR3 comprises 14 residues. CDR1 and CDR2 (germline): KGHSH, LQKENI.

The genes are TRBV7-2 and TRBJ2-5; 16 positions match TRBD2. V trimming: 5 bases; J trimming: 2 bases; junction bases outside the gene matches: 5. This CDR3 has 17 residues. Germline lookup yields CDR1 SGHTA and CDR2 FQGNSA. The CDR3 DNA is TGTGCCAGCAGCACGGGACTAGCGGGGGGGCGGCAAGAGACCCAGTACTTC. Protein product: CASSTGLAGGRQETQYF.

The gene calls are TRBV28 and TRBJ2-1; D call uncertain. Germline V gene sequence: CDR1 MDHEN, CDR2 SYDVKM. V lost 8 bases, J lost 5 bases, and 16 bases lay in between. CDR3 length equals 14 residues. The CDR3 loop reads CASLPPGAHNEQFF. The CDR3 bases are TGTGCCAGCCTCCCACCAGGTGCCCACAATGAGCAGTTCTTC.

This chain joins TRBV6-6 and TRBJ1-2; TRBD1 matches 10 bases. This CDR3 contains 14 residues. Unmatched junction bases numbered 7, after V lost 7 bases and J lost 5 bases. Per germline, CDR1 MNHNY and CDR2 SVGAGI (reference sequence). CDR3 bases: TGTGCCAGCACCACCGGGACAGGGGCTTATGGCTACACCTTC. This sequence encodes CASTTGTGAYGYTF.

The V gene is TRBV7-9, the J gene TRBJ2-5, with D maybe TRBD1 (5 bases). Germline V gives CDR1 SEHNR, CDR2 FQNEAQ (reference sequence). CDR3 size: 14 residues. Trimming removed 6 bases at V and 1 base at J, with 12 bases between. The DNA for the CDR3 is TGTGCCAGCAGTTCCAGGGCGCCCCAAGAGACCCAGTACTTC. Its translation is CASSSRAPQETQYF. Together with reference TRBV7-9 and TRBJ2-5, the CDR3 gives the full variable domain: DTGVSQNPRHKITKRGQNVTFRCDPISEHNRLYWYRQTLGQGPEFLTYFQNEAQLEKSRLLSDRFSAERPKGSFSTLEIQRTEQGDSAMYLCASSSRAPQETQYFGPGTRLLVL.